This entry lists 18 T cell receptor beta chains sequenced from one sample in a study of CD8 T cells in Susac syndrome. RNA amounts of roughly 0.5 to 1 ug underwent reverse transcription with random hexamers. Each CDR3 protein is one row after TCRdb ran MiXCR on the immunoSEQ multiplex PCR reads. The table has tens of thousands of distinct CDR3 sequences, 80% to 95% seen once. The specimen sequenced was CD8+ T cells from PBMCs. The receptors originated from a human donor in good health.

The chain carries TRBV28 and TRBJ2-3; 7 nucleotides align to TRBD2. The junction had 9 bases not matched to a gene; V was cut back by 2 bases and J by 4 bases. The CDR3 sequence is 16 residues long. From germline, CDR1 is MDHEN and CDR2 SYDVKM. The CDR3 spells CASSLATSLLSDTQYF. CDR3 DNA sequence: TGTGCCAGCAGTTTAGCGACTAGCCTCTTGTCAGATACGCAGTATTTT.

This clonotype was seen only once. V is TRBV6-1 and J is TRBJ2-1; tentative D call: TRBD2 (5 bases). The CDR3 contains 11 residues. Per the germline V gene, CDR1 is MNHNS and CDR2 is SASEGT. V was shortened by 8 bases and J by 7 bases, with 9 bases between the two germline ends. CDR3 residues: CASGGGNEQFF. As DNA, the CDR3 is TGTGCCAGCGGCGGCGGGAATGAGCAGTTCTTC.

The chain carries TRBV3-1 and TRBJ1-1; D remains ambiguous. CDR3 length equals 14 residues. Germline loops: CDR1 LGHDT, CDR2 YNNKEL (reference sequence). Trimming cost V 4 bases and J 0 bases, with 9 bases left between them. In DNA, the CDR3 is TGTGCCAGCAGCCTCGGCAGCATGAACACTGAAGCTTTCTTT. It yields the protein CASSLGSMNTEAFF.

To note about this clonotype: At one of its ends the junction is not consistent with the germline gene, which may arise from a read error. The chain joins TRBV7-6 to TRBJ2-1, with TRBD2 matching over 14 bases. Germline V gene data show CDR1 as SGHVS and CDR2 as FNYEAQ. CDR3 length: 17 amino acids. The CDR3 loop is CASSLALGTSGRNEQFF. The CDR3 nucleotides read TGTGCCAGCAGCCTAGCTTTGGGGACTAGCGGGAGAAATGAGCAGTTCTTC. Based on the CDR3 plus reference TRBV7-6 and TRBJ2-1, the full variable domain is GAGVSQSPRYKVTKRGQDVALRCDPISGHVSLYWYRQALGQGPEFLTYFNYEAQQDKSGLPNDRFSAERPEGSISTLTIQRTEQRDSAMYRCASSLALGTSGRNEQFFGPGTRLTVL.

The CDR3 region is CARAKNIQYF. CDR3 sequence (DNA): TGTGCCAGGGCCAAAAACATTCAGTACTTC. This chain joins TRBV6-5 and TRBJ2-4; D remains ambiguous. Germline V gives CDR1 MNHEY, CDR2 SVGAGI. The CDR3 covers 10 residues. V was shortened by 9 bases and J by 1 base, with 1 base between the two germline ends.

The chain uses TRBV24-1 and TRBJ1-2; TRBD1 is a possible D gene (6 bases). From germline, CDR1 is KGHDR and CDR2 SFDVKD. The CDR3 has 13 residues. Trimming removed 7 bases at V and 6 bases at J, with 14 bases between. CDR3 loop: CATRDSPSDGYTF. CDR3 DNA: TGTGCCACCAGGGACAGCCCCTCGGATGGCTACACCTTC.

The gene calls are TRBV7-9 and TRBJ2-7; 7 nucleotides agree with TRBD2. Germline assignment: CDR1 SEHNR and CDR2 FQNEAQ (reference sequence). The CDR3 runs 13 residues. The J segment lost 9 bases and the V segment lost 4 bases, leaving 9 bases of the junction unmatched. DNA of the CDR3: TGTGCCAGCAGCTCCGGACTAGTCATCACGCAGTACTTC. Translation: CASSSGLVITQYF. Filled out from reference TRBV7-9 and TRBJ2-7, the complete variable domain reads DTGVSQNPRHKITKRGQNVTFRCDPISEHNRLYWYRQTLGQGPEFLTYFQNEAQLEKSRLLSDRFSAERPKGSFSTLEIQRTEQGDSAMYLCASSSGLVITQYFGPGTRLTVT.

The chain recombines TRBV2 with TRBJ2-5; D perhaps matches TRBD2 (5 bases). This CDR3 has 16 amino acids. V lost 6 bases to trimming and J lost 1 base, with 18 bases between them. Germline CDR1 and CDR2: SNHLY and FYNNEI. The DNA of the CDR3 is TGTGCCAGCAGAGTCGTGGCGGGCCAAGGCCAAGAGACCCAGTACTTC. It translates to CASRVVAGQGQETQYF.

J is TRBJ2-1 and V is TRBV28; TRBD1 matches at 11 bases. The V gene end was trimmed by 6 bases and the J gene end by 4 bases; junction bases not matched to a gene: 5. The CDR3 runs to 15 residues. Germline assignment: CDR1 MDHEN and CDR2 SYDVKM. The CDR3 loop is CASRGGQGEYNEQFF. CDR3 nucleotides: TGTGCCAGCAGGGGGGGACAGGGGGAATACAATGAGCAGTTCTTC. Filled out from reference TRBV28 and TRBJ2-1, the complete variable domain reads DVKVTQSSRYLVKRTGEKVFLECVQDMDHENMFWYRQDPGLGLRLIYFSYDVKMKEKGDIPEGYSVSREKKERFSLILESASTNQTSMYLCASRGGQGEYNEQFFGPGTRLTVL.

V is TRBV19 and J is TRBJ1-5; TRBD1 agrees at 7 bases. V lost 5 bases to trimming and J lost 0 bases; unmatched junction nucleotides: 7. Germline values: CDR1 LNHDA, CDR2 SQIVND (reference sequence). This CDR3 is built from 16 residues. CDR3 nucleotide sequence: TGTGCCAGTAGTCTTGGGACAGACTATAGCAATCAGCCCCAGCATTTT. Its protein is CASSLGTDYSNQPQHF.

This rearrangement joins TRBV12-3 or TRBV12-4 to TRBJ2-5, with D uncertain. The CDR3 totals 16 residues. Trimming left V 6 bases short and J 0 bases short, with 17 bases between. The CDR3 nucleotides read TGTGCCAGCAGGGCCCCGCTCACACGGAACCAAGAGACCCAGTACTTC. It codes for CASRAPLTRNQETQYF.

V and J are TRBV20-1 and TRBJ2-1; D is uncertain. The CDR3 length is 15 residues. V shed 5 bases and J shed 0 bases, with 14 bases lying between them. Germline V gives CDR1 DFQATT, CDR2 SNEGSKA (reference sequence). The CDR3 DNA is TGCAGTGCTCCCGACATCGTGAGCTCCTACAATGAGCAGTTCTTC. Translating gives CSAPDIVSSYNEQFF.

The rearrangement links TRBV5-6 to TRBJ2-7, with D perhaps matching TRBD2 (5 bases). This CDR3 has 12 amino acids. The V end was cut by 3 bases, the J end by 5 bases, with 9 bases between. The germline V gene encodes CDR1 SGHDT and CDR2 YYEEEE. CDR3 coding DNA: TGTGCCAGCAGCTCCTACGGGAACGAGCAGTACTTC. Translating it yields CASSSYGNEQYF.

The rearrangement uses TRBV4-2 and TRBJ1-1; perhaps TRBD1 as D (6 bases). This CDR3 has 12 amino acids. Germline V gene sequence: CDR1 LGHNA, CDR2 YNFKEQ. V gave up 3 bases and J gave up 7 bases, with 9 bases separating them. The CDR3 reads CASSHLQGEAFF. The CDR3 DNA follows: TGTGCCAGCAGCCATCTACAGGGTGAAGCTTTCTTT.

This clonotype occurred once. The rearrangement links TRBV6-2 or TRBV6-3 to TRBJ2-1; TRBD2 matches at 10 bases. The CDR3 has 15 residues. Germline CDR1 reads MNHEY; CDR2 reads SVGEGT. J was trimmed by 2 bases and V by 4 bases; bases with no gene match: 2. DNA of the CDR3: TGTGCCAGCAGTTTCACTAGCGGGGCCTACAATGAGCAGTTCTTC. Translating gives CASSFTSGAYNEQFF.

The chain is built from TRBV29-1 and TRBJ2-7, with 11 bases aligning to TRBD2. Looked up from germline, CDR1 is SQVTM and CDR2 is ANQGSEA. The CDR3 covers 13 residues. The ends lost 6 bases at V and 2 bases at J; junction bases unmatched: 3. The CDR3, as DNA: TGCAGCGTAGGGACTAGCGGAGCCTACGAGCAGTACTTC. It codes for CSVGTSGAYEQYF.

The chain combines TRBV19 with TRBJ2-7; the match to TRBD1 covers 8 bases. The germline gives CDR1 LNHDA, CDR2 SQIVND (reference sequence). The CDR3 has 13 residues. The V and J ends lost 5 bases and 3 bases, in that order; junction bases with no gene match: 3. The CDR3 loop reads CASSRQGFYEQYF. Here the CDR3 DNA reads TGTGCCAGTAGTCGACAGGGGTTCTACGAGCAGTACTTC. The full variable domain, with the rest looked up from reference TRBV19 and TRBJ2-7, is DGGITQSPKYLFRKEGQNVTLSCEQNLNHDAMYWYRQDPGQGLRLIYYSQIVNDFQKGDIAEGYSVSREKKESFPLTVTSAQKNPTAFYLCASSRQGFYEQYFGPGTRLTVT.

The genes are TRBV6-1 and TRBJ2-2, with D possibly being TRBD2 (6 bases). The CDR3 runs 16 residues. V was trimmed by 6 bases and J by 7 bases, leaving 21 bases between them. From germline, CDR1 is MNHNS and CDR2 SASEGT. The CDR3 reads CASSPPSVGAIGELFF. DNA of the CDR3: TGTGCCAGCAGCCCCCCTAGCGTTGGGGCAATCGGGGAGCTGTTTTTT.